These 19 T cell receptor beta chains originate from one sample sequenced in a study of T cell responses to AZD1222 COVID-19 vaccine. Sequenced by immunoSEQ multiplex PCR; TCRdb stores in-frame clones only, minus some. The sample includes more than 150,000 clones, about 87% of them seen just once. This specimen consisted of peripheral blood, obtained on day 0 of MenACWY control vaccination. Receptors were obtained from an adult in good health.

The rearrangement links TRBV5-4 to TRBJ2-3, with TRBD1 matching over 7 bases. Trimming cost V 4 bases and J 5 bases; bases outside gene matches: 7. The germline V gene encodes CDR1 SGHNT and CDR2 YYREEE (reference sequence). This CDR3 is 14 amino acids long. In DNA, the CDR3 is TGTGCCAGCAGCCAAGGGACAGCGAGAGATACGCAGTATTTT. Its translation is CASSQGTARDTQYF.

The chain employs TRBV6-5 and TRBJ1-3; the match to TRBD1 covers 9 bases. The CDR3 consists of 15 residues. The V segment lost 4 bases and the J segment 3 bases; nucleotides outside the gene matches: 4. CDR1 is MNHEY and CDR2 is SVGAGI in the germline V gene. DNA for the CDR3: TGTGCCAGCAGTTTCCGGGACAGGGTTGGAAACACCATATATTTT. Its translation: CASSFRDRVGNTIYF.

V and J are TRBV4-2 and TRBJ2-3, with TRBD2 matching 9 bases. CDR3 size: 16 residues. Looked up from germline, CDR1 is LGHNA and CDR2 is YNFKEQ. J gave up 0 bases and V 4 bases, and 5 bases lay outside the gene matches. The CDR3 nucleotides read TGTGCCAGCAGCCTGGGACTAGCCGGGAGCACAGATACGCAGTATTTT. Its protein is CASSLGLAGSTDTQYF.

The rearrangement uses TRBV4-1 and TRBJ1-2; D unclear. The CDR3 contains 14 residues. Germline assignment: CDR1 MGHRA and CDR2 YSYEKL. The V end was cut by 3 bases, the J end by 0 bases, with 8 bases between. CDR3: CASSQAGANYGYTF. The CDR3 nucleotides are TGCGCCAGCAGCCAGGCGGGAGCTAACTATGGCTACACCTTC.

The rearrangement uses TRBV7-6 and TRBJ2-7; TRBD1 aligns across 7 bases. With V trimmed by 5 bases and J by 0 bases, 7 bases remained unmatched. The CDR3 has 15 residues. Per germline, CDR1 SGHVS and CDR2 FNYEAQ. The CDR3 loop is CASSAGTVSSYEQYF. The CDR3 nucleotides are TGTGCCAGCAGCGCTGGGACAGTGAGCTCCTACGAGCAGTACTTC.

There are a few counts of this clone. The chain's CDR3 is CASSSGQENTDTQYF. The CDR3 DNA reads as TGTGCCAGCAGCTCGGGACAGGAGAACACAGATACGCAGTATTTT. The chain uses TRBV5-4 and TRBJ2-3; 8 bases are shared with TRBD1. This CDR3 spans 15 amino acids. In germline, CDR1 is SGHNT, CDR2 YYREEE (reference sequence). V gave up 3 bases and J gave up 2 bases; unmatched junction bases: 5.

This chain links TRBV7-3 with TRBJ2-5; TRBD1 is a possible D gene (7 bases). Germline CDR1 SGHTA, CDR2 FQGTGA. V shed 5 bases and J shed 1 base, with 17 bases lying between them. CDR3 length equals 16 residues. The CDR3 coding sequence is TGTGCCAGCAGCCCCCGACGGAGGGGGCCCCAAGAGACCCAGTACTTC. This gives the protein CASSPRRRGPQETQYF. Supplemented by reference TRBV7-3 and TRBJ2-5, the full variable domain reads GAGVSQTPSNKVTEKGKYVELRCDPISGHTALYWYRQSLGQGPEFLIYFQGTGAADDSGLPNDRFFAVRPEGSVSTLKIQRTERGDSAVYLCASSPRRRGPQETQYFGPGTRLLVL.

V gene TRBV28 combines with J gene TRBJ2-1; 9 bases match TRBD1. V shed 7 bases and J 4 bases; nucleotides not matched to a gene: 8. This CDR3 has 15 residues. CDR1 and CDR2 (germline): MDHEN, SYDVKM. The CDR3 bases are TGTGCCAGCAAATTACAGGGGGCGCGGTACAATGAGCAGTTCTTC. Translated: CASKLQGARYNEQFF.

The rearrangement joins TRBV9 to TRBJ1-1; no clear D gene. V shed 4 bases and J shed 1 base, with 14 bases lying between them. Germline CDR1 is SGDLS and CDR2 is YYNGEE. The CDR3 covers 15 residues. The CDR3 DNA reads as TGTGCCAGCAGCTCCCCCGGGCAGCGGAACACTGAAGCTTTCTTT. Amino acid sequence: CASSSPGQRNTEAFF. Full variable domain (missing parts from reference TRBV9 and TRBJ1-1): DSGVTQTPKHLITATGQRVTLRCSPRSGDLSVYWYQQSLDQGLQFLIQYYNGEERAKGNILERFSAQQFPDLHSELNLSSLELGDSALYFCASSSPGQRNTEAFFGQGTRLTVV.

The sample holds one count of this clone. The V and J genes are TRBV5-6 and TRBJ1-3; perhaps TRBD1 as D (6 bases). Germline loops: CDR1 SGHDT, CDR2 YYEEEE. The CDR3 is 14 residues long. Trimming took 4 bases from V and 2 from J, leaving 10 bases between them. This chain's CDR3 is CASSLRQAGNTIYF. CDR3 bases: TGTGCCAGCAGCCTCCGACAGGCTGGAAACACCATATATTTT.

The chain joins TRBV7-8 to TRBJ2-3, with TRBD2 matching over 11 bases. Germline CDR1 SGHVS, CDR2 FQNEAQ. V gave up 2 bases and J gave up 4 bases; unmatched junction bases: 5. CDR3 size: 16 residues. CDR3 DNA: TGTGCCAGCAGCTTAACTAGCGGGAGTACGTCAGATACGCAGTATTTT. This translates into CASSLTSGSTSDTQYF.

Only one count was recorded for this clone. The rearrangement uses TRBV6-1 and TRBJ1-5, with D possibly being TRBD1 (5 bases). Germline CDR1 MNHNS, CDR2 SASEGT. V was clipped by 0 bases and J by 5 bases, with 5 bases between them. There are 13 residues in the CDR3. CDR3 nucleotide sequence: TGTGCCAGCAGTGAAGCGGGGGATCAGCCCCAGCATTTT. Protein: CASSEAGDQPQHF.

The CDR3 region is CASSHSGNTIYF. Here the CDR3 DNA reads TGTGCCAGCAGCCACAGCGGAAACACCATATATTTT. V and J are TRBV14 and TRBJ1-3, with D hard to call. Trimming shortened V by 3 bases and J by 4 bases, and 4 bases separated the two germline ends. The germline V gene encodes CDR1 SGHDN and CDR2 FVKESK. CDR3 length equals 12 residues.

The gene calls are TRBV7-2 and TRBJ2-7; 7 nucleotides align to TRBD1. Germline assignment: CDR1 SGHTA and CDR2 FQGNSA. V lost 5 bases, J lost 5 bases, and 9 bases stayed unmatched. The CDR3 is made up of 14 amino acids. The CDR3 here is CASSTRQGSNEQYF. The DNA of the CDR3 is TGTGCCAGCAGCACACGACAGGGATCGAACGAGCAGTACTTC.

The chain couples TRBV30 to TRBJ2-5; D unresolved. Germline lookup yields CDR1 GTSNPN and CDR2 SVGIG (reference sequence). Trimming removed 0 bases from V and 7 bases from J, with 12 bases in between. There are 13 residues in the CDR3. As DNA, the CDR3 is TGTGCCTGGAGTGTACCCCCCCCCGGGACCCAGTACTTC. Translating gives CAWSVPPPGTQYF. Full variable domain (rest looked up from reference TRBV30 and TRBJ2-5): SQTIHQWPATLVQPVGSPLSLECTVEGTSNPNLYWYRQAAGRGLQLLFYSVGIGQISSEVPQNLSASRPQDRQFILSSKKLLLSDSGFYLCAWSVPPPGTQYFGPGTRLLVL.

This clone was seen a handful of times. J is TRBJ2-7 and V is TRBV19; D uncertain. CDR1 and CDR2 (germline): LNHDA, SQIVND (reference sequence). The V end lost 1 base, the J end lost 5 bases, and 18 bases lay between the germline ends. CDR3 length equals 16 residues. The CDR3 protein is CASSIVPDGGRNEQYF. As DNA, the CDR3 is TGTGCCAGTAGTATAGTCCCCGACGGTGGAAGGAACGAGCAGTACTTC.

This chain connects TRBV10-3 to TRBJ2-7; the match to TRBD1 covers 7 bases. V lost 6 bases to trimming and J lost 3 bases; unmatched junction nucleotides: 8. The CDR3 is 14 amino acids. CDR1 ENHRY and CDR2 SYGVKD come from the germline V gene. The CDR3 DNA sequence: TGTGCCATCAGCCTGACAGGGAGAGACTACGAGCAGTACTTC. This translates into CAISLTGRDYEQYF.

V gene TRBV28 combines with J gene TRBJ1-6, with a tentative D call TRBD1 (6 bases). V was trimmed by 6 bases and J by 10 bases, leaving 16 bases between them. The CDR3 runs to 14 residues. Germline V gene data show CDR1 as MDHEN and CDR2 as SYDVKM. The DNA of the CDR3 is TGTGCCAGCAGGGGGGCAGACAGGAGGTCACCCCTCCACTTT. It codes for CASRGADRRSPLHF.

This clone was seen only once. The chain is built from TRBV7-2 and TRBJ1-1, with 7 bases identical to TRBD1. CDR3 size: 13 residues. CDR1 and CDR2 from the germline V gene are SGHTA and FQGNSA. J lost 5 bases, V lost 4 bases, and 4 bases had no gene match. As DNA, the CDR3 is TGTGCCAGCAGCTCTGGGACAGCGACTGAAGCTTTCTTT. Protein product: CASSSGTATEAFF.